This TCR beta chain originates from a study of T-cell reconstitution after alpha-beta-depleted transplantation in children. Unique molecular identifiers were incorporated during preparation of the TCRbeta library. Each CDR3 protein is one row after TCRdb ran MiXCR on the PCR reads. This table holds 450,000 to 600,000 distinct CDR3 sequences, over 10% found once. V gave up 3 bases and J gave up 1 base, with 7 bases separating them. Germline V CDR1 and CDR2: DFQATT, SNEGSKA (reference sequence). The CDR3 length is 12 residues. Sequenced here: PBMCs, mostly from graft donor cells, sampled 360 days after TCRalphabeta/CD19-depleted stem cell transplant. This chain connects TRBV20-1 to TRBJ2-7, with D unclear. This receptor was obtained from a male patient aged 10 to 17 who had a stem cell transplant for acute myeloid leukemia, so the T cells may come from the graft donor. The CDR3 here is CSASPRSYEQYF. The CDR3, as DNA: TGCAGTGCTAGTCCCCGATCCTACGAGCAGTACTTC.